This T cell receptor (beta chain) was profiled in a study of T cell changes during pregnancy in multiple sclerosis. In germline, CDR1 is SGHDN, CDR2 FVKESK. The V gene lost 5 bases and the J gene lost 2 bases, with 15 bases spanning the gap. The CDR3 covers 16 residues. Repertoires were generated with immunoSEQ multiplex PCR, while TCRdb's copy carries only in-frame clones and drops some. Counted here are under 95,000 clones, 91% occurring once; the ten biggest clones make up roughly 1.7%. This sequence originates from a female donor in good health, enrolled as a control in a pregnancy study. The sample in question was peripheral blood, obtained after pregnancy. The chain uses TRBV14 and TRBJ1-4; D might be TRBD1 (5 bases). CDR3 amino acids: CASSARQFVTNEKLFF. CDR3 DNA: TGTGCCAGCAGCGCCCGACAGTTTGTCACTAATGAAAAACTGTTTTTT.